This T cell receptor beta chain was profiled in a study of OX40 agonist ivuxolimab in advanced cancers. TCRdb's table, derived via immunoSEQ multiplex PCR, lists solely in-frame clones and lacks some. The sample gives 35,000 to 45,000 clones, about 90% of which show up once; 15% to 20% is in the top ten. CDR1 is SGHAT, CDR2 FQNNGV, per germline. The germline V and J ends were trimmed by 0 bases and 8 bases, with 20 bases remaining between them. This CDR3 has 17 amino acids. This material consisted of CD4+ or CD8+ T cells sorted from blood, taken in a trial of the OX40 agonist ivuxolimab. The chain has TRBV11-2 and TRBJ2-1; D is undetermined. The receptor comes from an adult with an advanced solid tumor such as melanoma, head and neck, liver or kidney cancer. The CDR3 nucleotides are TGTGCCAGCAGCTTAGAGGGCGGAGCACTGCGCATCGATGAGCAGTTCTTC. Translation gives CASSLEGGALRIDEQFF. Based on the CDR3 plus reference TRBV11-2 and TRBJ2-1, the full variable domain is EAGVAQSPRYKIIEKRQSVAFWCNPISGHATLYWYQQILGQGPKLLIQFQNNGVVDDSQLPKDRFSAERLKGVDSTLKIQPAKLEDSAVYLCASSLEGGALRIDEQFFGPGTRLTVL.